Each of the 30 T cell receptor beta chains below was sequenced from the same sample in a study of blood T cell repertoires in COVID-19. Some clones are missing from TCRdb's copy, which holds only in-frame ones; the method was immunoSEQ multiplex PCR. The sample contains 150,000 to 200,000 clones, just under 90% of which appear only once. The sequencing input was peripheral blood. The source of these receptors is a man younger than 35 with active or convalescent COVID-19.

The rearrangement uses TRBV5-1 and TRBJ1-1; 7 nucleotides line up with TRBD1. With V trimmed by 1 base and J by 2 bases, 5 bases remained unmatched. The length of the CDR3 is 15 residues. Germline CDR1 is SGHRS and CDR2 is YFSETQ. DNA for the CDR3: TGCGCCAGCAGCTTGAGAACAGGGGTTAACACTGAAGCTTTCTTT. Protein product: CASSLRTGVNTEAFF.

This chain joins TRBV24-1 and TRBJ2-7, with 12 bases aligning to TRBD2. Germline CDR1 reads KGHDR; CDR2 reads SFDVKD. J was trimmed by 6 bases and V by 4 bases; bases with no gene match: 12. The length of the CDR3 is 17 residues. The CDR3 sequence is CATSDTSGRKLGGEQYF. DNA for the CDR3: TGTGCCACCAGTGACACTAGCGGGAGGAAACTTGGAGGCGAGCAGTACTTC.

This clone has just a few counts. CDR3 loop: CASSQDRRGAGAAYEQYF. In DNA form, the CDR3 reads TGTGCCAGCAGCCAAGATAGGCGGGGGGCGGGAGCAGCCTACGAGCAGTACTTC. The chain employs TRBV3-1 (or the pseudogene TRBV3-2) and TRBJ2-7; 8 bases map to TRBD2. Trimming cost V 0 bases and J 2 bases; bases outside gene matches: 12. Germline values: CDR1 LGHDT, CDR2 YNNKEL (reference sequence). CDR3 size: 18 residues.

CDR3 in DNA: TGTGCCAGCAGCTCTCCCTTGGGAGGGAACACTGAAGCTTTCTTT. Protein: CASSSPLGGNTEAFF. The rearrangement joins TRBV7-9 to TRBJ1-1; no reliable D call. This CDR3 has 15 amino acids. V gave up 4 bases and J gave up 1 base, with 13 bases separating them. Germline V lookup: CDR1 SEHNR, CDR2 FQNEAQ (reference sequence).

V gene TRBV2 combines with J gene TRBJ2-1; 15 positions match TRBD2. Germline values: CDR1 SNHLY, CDR2 FYNNEI. The junction had 9 bases not matched to a gene; V was cut back by 6 bases and J by 6 bases. The CDR3 covers 17 residues. This CDR3 reads CASRYTGLAGGGNEQFF. The CDR3 nucleotides read TGTGCCAGCAGATATACCGGACTAGCGGGAGGGGGCAATGAGCAGTTCTTC.

The J gene is TRBJ1-2, the V gene TRBV2; 8 bases are a match to TRBD1. With 1 base clipped from V and 7 bases from J, the junction kept 5 bases outside the gene matches. Germline V gene sequence: CDR1 SNHLY, CDR2 FYNNEI. This CDR3 region has 14 residues. In DNA, the CDR3 is TGTGCCAGCAGTGAAGGGCAGGGGGCTAGTGGCTACACCTTC. This sequence encodes CASSEGQGASGYTF.

V is TRBV19 and J is TRBJ1-2; the D is unclear. Trimming cost V 0 bases and J 5 bases, with 7 bases left between them. The CDR3 spans 13 residues. Per germline, CDR1 LNHDA and CDR2 SQIVND (reference sequence). The CDR3 bases are TGTGCCAGTAGTATAGATAGCGTATATGGCTACACCTTC. Its translation is CASSIDSVYGYTF.

The rearrangement joins TRBV10-1 to TRBJ2-3; D is undetermined. The germline V gene has CDR1 WNHNN and CDR2 SYGVQD (reference sequence). CDR3 length: 12 residues. V was trimmed by 7 bases and J by 9 bases, leaving 14 bases between them. The CDR3 DNA sequence: TGCGCCAGCACGTTCTCTCAGGTAACGCAGTATTTT. Translation gives CASTFSQVTQYF.

This clone has just one count. The chain employs TRBV30 and TRBJ2-1; maybe TRBD2 (6 bases). V dropped 4 bases and J dropped 8 bases, with 15 bases sitting between them. Germline V lookup: CDR1 GTSNPN, CDR2 SVGIG (reference sequence). The CDR3 sequence is 13 residues long. The CDR3 DNA follows: TGTGCCTGGACGCCGGGACTCCGTGATGAGCAGTTCTTC. This gives the protein CAWTPGLRDEQFF.

V usage is TRBV4-1 and J usage is TRBJ1-2; D unresolved. Trimming removed 3 bases from V and 3 bases from J, with 11 bases in between. Germline loops: CDR1 MGHRA, CDR2 YSYEKL. The length of the CDR3 is 14 residues. CDR3 coding DNA: TGCGCCAGCAGCCATATCGGGGAGGACTATGGCTACACCTTC. Amino acid sequence: CASSHIGEDYGYTF.

The chain recombines TRBV28 with TRBJ2-2; possible D gene TRBD1, 5 bases. CDR3 size: 14 residues. Per the germline V gene, CDR1 is MDHEN and CDR2 is SYDVKM. V was pared by 6 bases and J by 6 bases, with 14 bases between. The CDR3 nucleotides read TGTGCCAGCAGACATACAGGTTCCGCCGGGGAGCTGTTTTTT. Its protein is CASRHTGSAGELFF.

This chain joins TRBV12-3 or TRBV12-4 and TRBJ2-7; no firm D call. The germline V and J ends were trimmed by 0 bases and 9 bases, with 12 bases remaining between them. The CDR3 is made up of 13 amino acids. CDR3 loop: CASSLALGPSQYF. The DNA of the CDR3 is TGTGCCAGCAGTTTAGCCCTAGGCCCTTCGCAGTACTTC.

The CDR3 region is CASSSEAGGTGELFF. CDR3 DNA sequence: TGTGCCAGCAGTTCAGAGGCAGGGGGCACCGGGGAGCTGTTTTTT. V usage is TRBV2 and J usage is TRBJ2-2, with 7 bases that match TRBD1. CDR1 SNHLY and CDR2 FYNNEI come from the germline V gene. The CDR3 sequence is 15 residues long. Trimming removed 5 bases from V and 4 bases from J; junction bases left unmatched: 7.

V is TRBV28 and J is TRBJ1-2, with 8 bases matching TRBD1. The CDR3 is 14 amino acids. The V segment lost 6 bases and the J segment 8 bases; nucleotides outside the gene matches: 11. Germline V gives CDR1 MDHEN, CDR2 SYDVKM. Here the CDR3 DNA reads TGTGCCAGCAGAGAAAGCGGGACAGGATTCGGCTACACCTTC. Translating gives CASRESGTGFGYTF.

J is TRBJ1-6 and V is TRBV6-4; D gene ambiguous. The V end lost 0 bases, the J end lost 9 bases, and 9 bases lay between the germline ends. Looked up from germline, CDR1 is MRHNA and CDR2 is SNTAGT. The CDR3 totals 14 residues. The CDR3 nucleotides read TGTGCCAGCAGTGACTCGTCAGGAGGTTCACCCCTCCACTTT. This gives the protein CASSDSSGGSPLHF.

The V gene is TRBV28, the J gene TRBJ1-1; D not resolved. Trimming stripped 3 bases from V and 7 bases from J, with 27 bases between. The germline gives CDR1 MDHEN, CDR2 SYDVKM. The CDR3 length is 18 residues. The CDR3 is CASSLPPKIDGKTGEAFF. CDR3 sequence (DNA): TGTGCCAGCAGTTTGCCCCCCAAGATCGATGGTAAAACGGGTGAAGCTTTCTTT. Full variable domain (outside the CDR3, taken from reference TRBV28 and TRBJ1-1): DVKVTQSSRYLVKRTGEKVFLECVQDMDHENMFWYRQDPGLGLRLIYFSYDVKMKEKGDIPEGYSVSREKKERFSLILESASTNQTSMYLCASSLPPKIDGKTGEAFFGQGTRLTVV.

This chain connects TRBV24-1 to TRBJ2-3, with TRBD1 matching over 8 bases. Germline V gives CDR1 KGHDR, CDR2 SFDVKD. CDR3 length equals 14 residues. V lost 8 bases and J lost 1; bases outside the gene matches: 4. The CDR3 reads CATNPGQGTDTQYF. Here the CDR3 DNA reads TGTGCCACCAACCCGGGACAGGGCACAGATACGCAGTATTTT.

The genes are TRBV5-4 and TRBJ1-1, with 7 nucleotides matching TRBD1. This CDR3 region has 15 residues. V was clipped by 4 bases and J by 11 bases; unmatched bases: 17. Germline assignment: CDR1 SGHNT and CDR2 YYREEE (reference sequence). CDR3 sequence: CASSDHTGVQSHAFF. CDR3 in DNA: TGTGCCAGCAGCGACCATACAGGGGTACAGTCGCACGCTTTCTTT.

This chain links TRBV6-1 with TRBJ1-6, with 7 bases fitting TRBD1. Losses at the gene ends were 3 bases for V and 7 bases for J; bases not matched to a gene: 6. Per the germline V gene, CDR1 is MNHNS and CDR2 is SASEGT. The CDR3 runs to 15 residues. In DNA form, the CDR3 reads TGTGCCAGCAGTGAGCGGGACAGCGTAAATTCACCCCTCCACTTT. It yields the protein CASSERDSVNSPLHF.

This chain connects TRBV25-1 to TRBJ2-6, with D tentatively TRBD1 (6 bases). The CDR3 spans 16 residues. Germline CDR1 is MGHDK and CDR2 is SYGVNS. With 5 bases removed from V and 2 bases from J, the gap between germline ends came to 13 bases. The CDR3 DNA is TGTGCCAGCAGTCGCAAAAACAGGGCTGGGGCCAACGTCCTGACTTTC. This encodes CASSRKNRAGANVLTF.

The chain employs TRBV11-3 and TRBJ2-1; 9 bases are shared with TRBD2. The CDR3 is made up of 16 amino acids. Germline CDR1 and CDR2: SGHNT and YENEEA. V was clipped by 5 bases and J by 8 bases; unmatched bases: 13. The CDR3 DNA is TGTGCCAGCAGCCCTGGACTAGCGACGAAGGTCGATGAGCAGTTCTTC. Its protein product is CASSPGLATKVDEQFF.

The chain links TRBV4-3 to TRBJ2-3, with 10 positions matching TRBD1. The CDR3 is 15 residues long. Trimming took 4 bases from V and 2 from J; bases not matched to a gene: 3. Germline CDR1 and CDR2: LGHNA and YSLEER. The CDR3 coding sequence is TGCGCCAGCAGCCCCGGGACAGGGGACACAGATACGCAGTATTTT. Protein sequence: CASSPGTGDTDTQYF.

The CDR3 sequence is CASSREKARTDTQYF. The CDR3 DNA reads TGTGCCAGCAGCCGGGAGAAGGCAAGGACAGATACGCAGTATTTT. The rearrangement uses TRBV6-5 and TRBJ2-3; perhaps TRBD2 as D (6 bases). The germline gives CDR1 MNHEY, CDR2 SVGAGI. The CDR3 is made up of 15 amino acids. The V end was cut by 6 bases, the J end by 3 bases, with 16 bases between.

This clone was found a few times. The V gene is TRBV5-1, the J gene TRBJ1-1; no firm D call. Germline CDR1 SGHRS, CDR2 YFSETQ. V was shortened by 0 bases and J by 8 bases, with 14 bases between the two germline ends. This CDR3 is 14 amino acids long. The CDR3 DNA sequence: TGCGCCAGCAGCTTGGGGTACGGAGGGCTCGAAGCTTTCTTT. This gives the protein CASSLGYGGLEAFF. The whole variable domain, remainder taken from reference TRBV5-1 and TRBJ1-1, is KAGVTQTPRYLIKTRGQQVTLSCSPISGHRSVSWYQQTPGQGLQFLFEYFSETQRNKGNFPGRFSGRQFSNSRSEMNVSTLELGDSALYLCASSLGYGGLEAFFGQGTRLTVV.

The V gene is TRBV19, the J gene TRBJ1-2, with a weak D call TRBD1 (5 bases). The CDR3 sequence is 14 residues long. V lost 4 bases to trimming and J lost 4 bases, with 13 bases between them. Germline CDR1 and CDR2: LNHDA and SQIVND (reference sequence). DNA of the CDR3: TGTGCCAGTAGTACCCCCCCAGGGTCCTATGGCTACACCTTC. It specifies CASSTPPGSYGYTF.

V gene TRBV5-1 combines with J gene TRBJ2-3; the match to TRBD2 covers 8 bases. CDR1 and CDR2 (germline): SGHRS, YFSETQ. The V segment lost 4 bases and the J segment 4 bases; nucleotides outside the gene matches: 2. The CDR3 spans 13 residues. CDR3 coding DNA: TGCGCCAGCAGCAGCGGGAGTTCAGATACGCAGTATTTT. Translation: CASSSGSSDTQYF.

The gene calls are TRBV5-4 and TRBJ2-7; D may be TRBD2 (6 bases). Per germline, CDR1 SGHNT and CDR2 YYREEE (reference sequence). The CDR3 totals 13 residues. V shed 1 base and J shed 4 bases, with 9 bases lying between them. The CDR3 coding sequence is TGTGCCAGCAGCTTGAATGCGGGATACGAGCAGTACTTC. It specifies CASSLNAGYEQYF.

The chain carries TRBV10-2 and TRBJ1-3; the D gene is possibly TRBD1 (6 bases). Germline values: CDR1 WSHSY, CDR2 SAAADI. The CDR3 has 16 residues. Deletions cut 6 bases from V and 0 bases from J, with 15 bases between. This CDR3 is CASSPQGPYSGNTIYF. Here the CDR3 DNA reads TGCGCCAGCAGCCCCCAGGGGCCCTACTCTGGAAACACCATATATTTT.

This chain links TRBV27 with TRBJ2-7; the D gene is possibly TRBD1 (5 bases). The CDR3 is 13 amino acids. Germline V gives CDR1 MNHEY, CDR2 SMNVEV (reference sequence). The ends were cut back, 6 bases at V and 5 bases at J, with 14 bases in the middle. The CDR3 nucleotides read TGTGCCAGCAGCCCCCAGGGTGGCGACGAGCAGTACTTC. It translates to CASSPQGGDEQYF.

This clone was observed once. The chain joins TRBV6-2 or TRBV6-3 to TRBJ2-1; 7 positions match TRBD2. Germline CDR1 MNHEY, CDR2 SVGEGT. V lost 5 bases, J lost 4 bases, and 8 bases stayed unmatched. The CDR3 runs to 15 residues. In nucleotides, the CDR3 is TGTGCCAGCAGTACCCCCGCGGGAGTTTACAATGAGCAGTTCTTC. Residues: CASSTPAGVYNEQFF.